This TCR beta chain derives from a study of long-term antiretroviral therapy in people with HIV. Looking at the study overall: The 2015 immediate-ART recommendation was preceded by the earliest samples by about a decade.

Findings and limits, study-wide: Controls exceeded HIV repertoires in CDR3 length range. Blood dating 2004 to 2017 may reflect older ART regimens.

For this clone: No antigen is known for it.

With 2 bases removed from V and 7 bases from J, the gap between germline ends came to 14 bases. The CDR3 sequence is 14 residues long. Germline CDR1 SGHNT, CDR2 YENEEA. The assay used was immunoSEQ (version v3.0), run at survey level. TCRdb keeps only in-frame clones here, not all; method: immunoSEQ multiplex PCR. The table has over 40,000 clones, roughly 96% seen once. The sequence was collected from a woman in her 50s with HIV. V and J are TRBV11-3 and TRBJ1-1; D is undetermined. Sequencing used unsorted PBMCs, obtained 3.7 years after starting antiretroviral therapy. CDR3 DNA sequence: TGTGCCAGCAGCTTACGGCCGGACGGGCATGAAGCTTTCTTT. This sequence encodes CASSLRPDGHEAFF.